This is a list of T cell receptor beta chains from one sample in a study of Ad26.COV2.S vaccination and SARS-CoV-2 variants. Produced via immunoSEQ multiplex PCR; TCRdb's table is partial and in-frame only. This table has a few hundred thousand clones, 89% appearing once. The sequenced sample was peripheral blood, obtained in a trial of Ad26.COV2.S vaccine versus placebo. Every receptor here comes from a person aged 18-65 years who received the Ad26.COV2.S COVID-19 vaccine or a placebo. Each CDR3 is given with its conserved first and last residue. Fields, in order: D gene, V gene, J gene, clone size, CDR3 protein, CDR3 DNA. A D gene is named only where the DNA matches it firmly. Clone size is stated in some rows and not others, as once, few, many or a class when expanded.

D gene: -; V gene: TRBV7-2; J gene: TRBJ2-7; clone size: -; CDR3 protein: CASSFEHESEQYF; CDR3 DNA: TGTGCCAGCAGCTTCGAACATGAATCCGAGCAGTACTTC
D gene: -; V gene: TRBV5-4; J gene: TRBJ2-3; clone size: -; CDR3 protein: CASSLEAADTQYF; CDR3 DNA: TGTGCCAGCAGCTTGGAGGCAGCGGATACGCAGTATTTT
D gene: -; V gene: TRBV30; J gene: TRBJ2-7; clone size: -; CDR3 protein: CAWINTGQPHYEQYF; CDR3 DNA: TGTGCCTGGATCAATACCGGACAGCCCCATTACGAGCAGTACTTC
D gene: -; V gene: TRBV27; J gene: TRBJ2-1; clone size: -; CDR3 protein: CASSSSTYNEQFF; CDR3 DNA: TGTGCCAGCAGTTCCTCCACCTACAATGAGCAGTTCTTC
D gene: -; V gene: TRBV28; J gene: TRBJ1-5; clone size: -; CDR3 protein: CASSSPTGLSNQPQHF; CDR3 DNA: TGTGCCAGCAGTTCCCCCACAGGGTTAAGCAATCAGCCCCAGCATTTT
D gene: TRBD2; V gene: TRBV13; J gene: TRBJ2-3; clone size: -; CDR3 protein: CASSFKAGASTGEYTDTQYF; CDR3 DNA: TGTGCCAGCAGCTTCAAAGCGGGGGCCTCCACGGGGGAATACACAGATACGCAGTATTTT
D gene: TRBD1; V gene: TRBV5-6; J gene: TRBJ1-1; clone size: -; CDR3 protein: CASLVRGRNTEAFF; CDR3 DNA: TGTGCCAGCCTGGTAAGGGGGCGGAACACTGAAGCTTTCTTT
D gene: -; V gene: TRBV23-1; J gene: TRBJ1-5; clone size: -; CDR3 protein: CASSQWDIPNQPQHF; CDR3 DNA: TGCGCCAGCAGTCAATGGGACATCCCAAATCAGCCCCAGCATTTT
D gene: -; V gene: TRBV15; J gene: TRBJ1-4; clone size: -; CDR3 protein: CATSRGSGGEKLFF; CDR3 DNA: TGTGCCACCAGCAGAGGTTCCGGGGGCGAAAAACTGTTTTTT
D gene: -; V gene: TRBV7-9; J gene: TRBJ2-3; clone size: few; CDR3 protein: CASSLGEGGTQYF; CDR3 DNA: TGTGCCAGCAGCTTAGGAGAAGGGGGGACGCAGTATTTT
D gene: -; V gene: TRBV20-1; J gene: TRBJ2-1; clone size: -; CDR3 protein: CSATPYDEQFF; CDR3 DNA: TGCAGTGCTACCCCATACGATGAGCAGTTCTTC
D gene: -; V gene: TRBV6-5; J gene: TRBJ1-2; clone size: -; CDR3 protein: CASSYMGQGANYGYTF; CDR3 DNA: TGTGCCAGCAGTTACATGGGGCAGGGAGCTAACTATGGCTACACCTTC
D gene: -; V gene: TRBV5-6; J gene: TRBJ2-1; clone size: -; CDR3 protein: CASSLRVTYNEQFF; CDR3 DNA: TGTGCCAGCAGCTTAAGGGTGACATACAATGAGCAGTTCTTC
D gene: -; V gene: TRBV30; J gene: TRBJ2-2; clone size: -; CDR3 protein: CAWSSTRSTGELFF; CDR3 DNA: TGTGCCTGGAGTTCAACACGGAGTACCGGGGAGCTGTTTTTT
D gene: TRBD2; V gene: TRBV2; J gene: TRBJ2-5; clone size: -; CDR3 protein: CASLRGGGTQYF; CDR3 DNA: TGTGCCAGCCTGCGGGGCGGGGGGACCCAGTACTTC
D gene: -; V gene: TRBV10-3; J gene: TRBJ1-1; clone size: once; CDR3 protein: CAISEEIDSWETEAFF; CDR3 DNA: TGTGCCATCAGTGAGGAAATTGACAGCTGGGAGACTGAAGCTTTCTTT
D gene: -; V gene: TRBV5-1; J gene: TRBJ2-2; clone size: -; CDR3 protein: CASSFTGVGTGELFF; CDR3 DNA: TGCGCCAGCAGCTTTACGGGAGTGGGCACCGGGGAGCTGTTTTTT
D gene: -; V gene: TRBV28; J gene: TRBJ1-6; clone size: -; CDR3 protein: CASSLWASNSPLHF; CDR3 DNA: TGTGCCAGCAGTTTATGGGCCAGTAATTCACCCCTCCACTTT
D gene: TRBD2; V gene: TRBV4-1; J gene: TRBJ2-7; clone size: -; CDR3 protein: CASSQSRLLAGEYEQYF; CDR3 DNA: TGCGCCAGCAGCCAAAGTAGGTTGCTAGCGGGGGAATACGAGCAGTACTTC
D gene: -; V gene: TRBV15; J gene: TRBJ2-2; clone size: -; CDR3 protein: CATSRSPNTGELFF; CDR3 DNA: TGTGCCACCAGCAGATCCCCGAACACCGGGGAGCTGTTTTTT
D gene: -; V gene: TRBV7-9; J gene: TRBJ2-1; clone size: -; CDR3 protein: CAITTWANEQFF; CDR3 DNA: TGTGCCATCACGACCTGGGCGAATGAGCAGTTCTTC
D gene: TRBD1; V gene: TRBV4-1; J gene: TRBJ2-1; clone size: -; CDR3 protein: CASSQGTEISYNEQFF; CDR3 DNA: TGCGCCAGCAGCCAGGGGACAGAGATCTCCTACAATGAGCAGTTCTTC
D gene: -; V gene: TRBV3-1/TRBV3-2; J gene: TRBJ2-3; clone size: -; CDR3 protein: CASSQVPEPRITDTQYF; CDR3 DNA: TGTGCCAGCAGCCAAGTGCCCGAGCCCCGAATTACAGATACGCAGTATTTT